Listed here are 6 T cell receptor beta chains from one sample, sequenced in a study of tumor-infiltrating lymphocytes in glioblastoma multiforme. Multiple V-beta primers and a C-beta primer amplified TCRB from RNA. TCRdb passed the multiplex PCR reads through MiXCR, listing each CDR3 protein once. The sample holds approximately 10,000 distinct CDR3 sequences; just over 65% are singletons and the top ten take approximately 58%. The sample was brain tumor tissue. Source of these receptors: a male donor with glioblastoma.

The chain couples TRBV20-1 to TRBJ2-1; TRBD2 is a possible D gene (6 bases). Germline V gives CDR1 DFQATT, CDR2 SNEGSKA (reference sequence). This CDR3 has 14 residues. The V gene lost 2 bases and the J gene lost 3 bases, with 11 bases spanning the gap. CDR3 loop: CSARYGTLYNEQFF. The CDR3 DNA is TGCAGTGCTAGATATGGGACTCTCTACAATGAGCAGTTCTTC.

This clonotype occurred many times. The chain has TRBV7-9 and TRBJ2-1, with TRBD2 matching 15 bases. The CDR3 contains 19 residues. Trimming cost V 4 bases and J 0 bases; bases outside gene matches: 7. In germline, CDR1 is SEHNR, CDR2 FQNEAQ (reference sequence). The CDR3 sequence is CASSWTSGRVLSSYNEQFF. CDR3 DNA sequence: TGTGCCAGCAGCTGGACTAGCGGGAGGGTCCTGAGCTCCTACAATGAGCAGTTCTTC.

In the case of this clonotype: A junction end diverges from the germline sequence, so it may reflect a read error. The rearrangement links TRBV20-1 to TRBJ2-1, with unresolved D. The CDR3 totals 9 residues. Germline V CDR1 and CDR2: DFQATT, SNEGSKA (reference sequence). CDR3 sequence (DNA): TGCAATGTTGGTAATGGGCAGTTCTTC. It encodes CNVGNGQFF.

The chain couples TRBV24-1 to TRBJ2-1, with D unresolved. V was cut by 0 bases and J by 8 bases, with 13 bases left in between. The CDR3 extends over 15 amino acids. CDR1 and CDR2 (germline): KGHDR, SFDVKD. In DNA form, the CDR3 reads TGTGCCACCAGTGATTTGGAGAGACTCTTACATGAGCAGTTCTTC. Its protein product is CATSDLERLLHEQFF.

A note on this clonotype: One junction end does not reproduce the germline sequence, and a read error may be involved. The chain combines TRBV11-2 with TRBJ2-1; D is perhaps TRBD1 (6 bases). The CDR3 spans 12 residues. Germline CDR1 SGHAT, CDR2 FQNNGV. CDR3 sequence (DNA): TGTGCCAGCAGCTTAGATAGGGGGAATGAGCAGTTC. Translating it yields CASSLDRGNEQF. Full variable domain (rest looked up from reference TRBV11-2 and TRBJ2-1): EAGVAQSPRYKIIEKRQSVAFWCNPISGHATLYWYQQILGQGPKLLIQFQNNGVVDDSQLPKDRFSAERLKGVDSTLKIQPAKLEDSAVYLCASSLDRGNEQFGPGTRLTVL.

As concerns this clonotype: One end of the junction is discordant with germline, which a read error may explain. The rearrangement links TRBV12-3 or TRBV12-4 to TRBJ2-5; TRBD2 agrees at 8 bases. This CDR3 region has 15 residues. CDR3 DNA: TGTGCTAGCACCCTAGGAGTAGCGGGGTTAGAGACCCAGTACTTC. This sequence encodes CASTLGVAGLETQYF.